This TCR beta chain was captured in a study of glioma-infiltrating T cells. Study results and caveats: Tissue and blood shared very few CDR3 sequences. Above-expected tissue-blood divergence occurred in all gliomas, most in low-grade ones.

The iRepertoire nested amplicon-rescue multiplex PCR amplified TCR alpha and beta CDR3s from RNA. For one-step reverse transcription and amplification, about 90-450 ng of tissue mRNA or PBMC total RNA was used. TCRdb re-called the multiplex PCR reads with MiXCR, one entry per CDR3 protein. This table has 100,000 to 150,000 distinct CDR3 sequences, about 23% appearing once. In this sample, this clonotype is medium-sized. Its target is unknown. V dropped 3 bases and J dropped 4 bases, with 7 bases sitting between them. CDR1 and CDR2 from the germline V gene are MDHEN and SYDVKM. The CDR3 covers 13 residues.

The rearrangement uses TRBV28 and TRBJ1-5; D gene uncertain. Sequenced material: glioma tissue, nonneoplastic brain tissue, or PBMCs (not recorded which). This receptor was identified in a human donor with low-grade glioma or glioblastoma, undergoing nonglioma brain surgery, or in good health (not recorded which). CDR3 in amino acids: CASSFGTNQPQHF. The CDR3 region has the DNA TGTGCCAGCAGTTTTGGCACAAATCAGCCCCAGCATTTT. Together with reference TRBV28 and TRBJ1-5, the CDR3 gives the full variable domain: DVKVTQSSRYLVKRTGEKVFLECVQDMDHENMFWYRQDPGLGLRLIYFSYDVKMKEKGDIPEGYSVSREKKERFSLILESASTNQTSMYLCASSFGTNQPQHFGDGTRLSIL.